This T cell receptor beta chain was captured by sequencing in a study of OX40 agonist ivuxolimab in advanced cancers. The overall study: Partial responses were seen in three patients, one with hepatocellular carcinoma and two with cutaneous melanoma.

This clone was seen once. This CDR3 contains 14 residues. Germline V CDR1 and CDR2: ENHRY, SYGVKD. Trimming removed 4 bases from V and 1 base from J, with 10 bases in between. Measured with immunoSEQ multiplex PCR; TCRdb has only the in-frame clones, and not every one. The sample records about 66,000 clones, 75% to 90% being singletons. The material was CD4+ or CD8+ T cells sorted from blood, obtained in a trial of the OX40 agonist ivuxolimab. The rearrangement links TRBV10-3 to TRBJ1-1; D gene uncertain. This receptor was obtained from an adult with an advanced solid tumor such as melanoma, head and neck, liver or kidney cancer. The CDR3 is CAISASSWNTEAFF. The CDR3 DNA reads as TGTGCCATCAGTGCTAGTTCGTGGAACACTGAAGCTTTCTTT.